The next 4 T cell receptor beta chains were all read from a single sample in a study of siplizumab effects on memory and regulatory T cells. Here immunoSEQ multiplex PCR was the method, and the copy in TCRdb shows in-frame clones only, minus some. The sample has about 50,000 clones, around 98% seen once. The sample comprised naive CD8+ T cells sorted from blood. The receptors were sampled from a human donor in good health.

The chain links TRBV30 to TRBJ2-2; possible D gene TRBD2, 6 bases. Germline lookup yields CDR1 GTSNPN and CDR2 SVGIG (reference sequence). V shed 4 bases and J shed 6 bases, with 12 bases lying between them. This CDR3 spans 13 amino acids. The CDR3 sequence: CAWTRLVPGELFF. In DNA form, the CDR3 reads TGTGCCTGGACGAGACTAGTTCCCGGGGAGCTGTTTTTT.

V gene TRBV27 combines with J gene TRBJ1-1; TRBD1 might be the D (6 bases). The CDR3 has 13 residues. Germline CDR1 and CDR2: MNHEY and SMNVEV (reference sequence). Between the trimmed V and J ends, which lost 3 bases and 4 bases, there was a span of 9 bases. The CDR3 region is CASSFTGATEAFF. The CDR3 region has the DNA TGTGCCAGCAGTTTTACGGGGGCCACTGAAGCTTTCTTT.

V usage is TRBV29-1 and J usage is TRBJ2-7; TRBD1 aligns across 8 bases. In germline, CDR1 is SQVTM, CDR2 ANQGSEA. The V segment lost 8 bases and the J segment 5 bases; nucleotides outside the gene matches: 11. This CDR3 region has 13 residues. The CDR3 loop reads CSTREGQGHEQYF. CDR3 in DNA: TGCAGCACCAGAGAAGGACAGGGCCACGAGCAGTACTTC.

This clone was seen a single time. Distinct nucleotide sequences in the sample also encode this CDR3. The chain couples TRBV9 to TRBJ2-5; unclear D gene. Per germline, CDR1 SGDLS and CDR2 YYNGEE. This CDR3 is built from 14 residues. The germline V and J ends were trimmed by 0 bases and 2 bases, with 8 bases remaining between them. The CDR3 sequence: CASSVEDGQETQYF. CDR3 nucleotides: TGTGCCAGCAGCGTAGAAGACGGGCAAGAGACCCAGTACTTC.